This T cell receptor (beta chain) comes out of a study of T cell repertoires in cytomegalovirus infection. This clonotype was recorded at least ten times. No antigen is known for it. CDR1 and CDR2 from the germline V gene are SGHTA and FQGTGA. V lost 0 bases and J 12 bases, leaving 12 bases between the germline ends. The CDR3 consists of 13 residues. One entry per CDR3 protein results from TCRdb running MiXCR on the reads. Among some 110,000 distinct CDR3 sequences listed, about a tenth were seen once. Sequenced sample: PBMCs, sequenced either directly or after in vitro stimulation (not recorded which). The sequence was obtained from a human donor in good health (CMV status not recorded). Some clones in this sample may be carry-over from other donors' samples. The rearrangement uses TRBV7-3 and TRBJ2-1; D is unresolved. In DNA, the CDR3 is TGTGCCAGCAGCTTAACCGGTAGCCCATCGCAGTTCTTC. It codes for CASSLTGSPSQFF. Looking up the rest from reference TRBV7-3 and TRBJ2-1 gives the full variable domain: GAGVSQTPSNKVTEKGKYVELRCDPISGHTALYWYRQSLGQGPEFLIYFQGTGAADDSGLPNDRFFAVRPEGSVSTLKIQRTERGDSAVYLCASSLTGSPSQFFGPGTRLTVL.